The clone carrying this T cell receptor beta chain was observed a few times. These data originate in a study of T cell changes during pregnancy in multiple sclerosis. The CDR3 has 13 amino acids. Looked up from germline, CDR1 is SNHLY and CDR2 is FYNNEI. V lost 8 bases and J 3 bases, leaving 13 bases between the germline ends. Generated by immunoSEQ multiplex PCR, the TCRdb table keeps only in-frame clones and is missing some. The sample shows 42,000 or so clones, nearly 90% of them seen only once. The chain employs TRBV2 and TRBJ1-1, with TRBD1 as a possible D gene (6 bases). This specimen consisted of CD4+ T cells from peripheral blood mononuclear cells, obtained after pregnancy. This receptor was identified in a female donor with multiple sclerosis, enrolled in a pregnancy study. The chain's CDR3 is CASGPQGYTEAFF. DNA for the CDR3: TGTGCCAGCGGACCACAGGGCTACACTGAAGCTTTCTTT.